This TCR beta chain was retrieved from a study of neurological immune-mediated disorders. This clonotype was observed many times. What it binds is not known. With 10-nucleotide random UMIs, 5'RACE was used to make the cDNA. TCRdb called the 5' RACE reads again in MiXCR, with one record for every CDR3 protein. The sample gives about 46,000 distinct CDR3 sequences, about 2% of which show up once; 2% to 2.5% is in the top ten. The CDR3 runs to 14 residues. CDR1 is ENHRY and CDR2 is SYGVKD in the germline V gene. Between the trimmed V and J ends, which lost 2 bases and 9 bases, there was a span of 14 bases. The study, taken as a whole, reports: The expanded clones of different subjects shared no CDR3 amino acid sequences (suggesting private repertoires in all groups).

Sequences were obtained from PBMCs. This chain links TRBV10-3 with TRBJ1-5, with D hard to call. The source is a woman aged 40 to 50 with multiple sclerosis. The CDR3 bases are TGTGCCATCAGTGAGGACGGGAAACTGGGGCCCCAGCATTTT. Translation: CAISEDGKLGPQHF.